This T cell receptor (beta chain) came from a study of blood T cell repertoires in COVID-19. Study summary: Donors in the United States, Italy and Spain gave samples during acute or convalescent COVID-19. Sample material is recorded as cDNA or gDNA derived from T cells, B-cell-depleted T cells, or PBMCs.

The table lists this clone with many counts. Seattle patients were enrolled while actively infected and followed longitudinally. The CDR3 runs 18 residues. J gave up 4 bases and V 4 bases, and 14 bases lay outside the gene matches. Germline V CDR1 and CDR2: SGHVS, FQNEAQ. Per the authors' pipeline: From reference gene primer amplification, estimates of nucleated cell counts were derived. Method: immunoSEQ multiplex PCR; TCRdb's copy keeps in-frame clones and lacks some. V and J calls and clone size are copied from that table; D and trimming were computed from the DNA. The profile shows about 120,000 clones, around 82% of them singletons.

The sample taken for sequencing was peripheral blood. The chain joins TRBV7-8 to TRBJ2-2, with 8 bases identical to TRBD1. This sequence originates from a man between 25 and 39 years old with COVID-19, enrolled during active disease. The CDR3 sequence: CASSSYRQGRGITGELFF. For the CDR3, the DNA is TGTGCCAGCAGCTCGTATAGACAGGGGCGAGGTATCACCGGGGAGCTGTTTTTT.